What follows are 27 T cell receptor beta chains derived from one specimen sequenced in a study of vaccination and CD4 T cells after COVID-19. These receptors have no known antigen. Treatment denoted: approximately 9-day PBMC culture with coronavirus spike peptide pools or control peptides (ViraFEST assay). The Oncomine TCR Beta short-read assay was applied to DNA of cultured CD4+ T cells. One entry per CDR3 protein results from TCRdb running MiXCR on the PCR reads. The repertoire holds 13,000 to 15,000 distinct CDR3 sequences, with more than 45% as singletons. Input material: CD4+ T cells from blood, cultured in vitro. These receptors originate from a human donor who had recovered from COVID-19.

The CDR3 is CASSSQGYGELFF. The CDR3 nucleotides read TGTGCCAGCAGCTCCCAGGGTTACGGGGAGCTGTTTTTT. The rearrangement uses TRBV7-2 and TRBJ2-2; D perhaps matches TRBD1 (5 bases). Germline CDR1 is SGHTA and CDR2 is FQGNSA. The V gene lost 4 bases and the J gene lost 7 bases, with 10 bases spanning the gap. The CDR3 is 13 residues long.

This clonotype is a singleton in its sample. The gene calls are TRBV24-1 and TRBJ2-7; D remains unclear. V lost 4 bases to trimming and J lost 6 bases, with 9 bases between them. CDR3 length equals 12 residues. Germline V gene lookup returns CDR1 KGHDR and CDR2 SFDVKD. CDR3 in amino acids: CATSDAVSEQYF. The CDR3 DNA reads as TGTGCCACCAGTGACGCAGTTTCCGAGCAGTACTTC.

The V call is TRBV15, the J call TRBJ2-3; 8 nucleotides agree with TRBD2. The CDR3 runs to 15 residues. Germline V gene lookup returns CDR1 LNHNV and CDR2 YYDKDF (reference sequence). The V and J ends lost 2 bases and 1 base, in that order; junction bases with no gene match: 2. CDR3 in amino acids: CATSRTAGGTDTQYF. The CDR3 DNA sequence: TGTGCCACCAGCAGAACAGCGGGGGGCACAGATACGCAGTATTTT.

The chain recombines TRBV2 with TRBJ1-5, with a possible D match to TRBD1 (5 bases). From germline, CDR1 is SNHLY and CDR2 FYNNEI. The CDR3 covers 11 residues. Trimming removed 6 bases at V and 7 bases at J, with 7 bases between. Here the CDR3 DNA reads TGTGCCAGCAGCGGGGGACAGCCCCAGCATTTT. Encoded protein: CASSGGQPQHF.

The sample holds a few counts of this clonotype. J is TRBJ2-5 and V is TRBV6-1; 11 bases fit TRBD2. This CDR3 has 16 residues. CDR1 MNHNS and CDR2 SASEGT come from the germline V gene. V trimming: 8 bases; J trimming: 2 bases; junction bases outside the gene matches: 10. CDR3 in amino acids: CASSLPGLAVQETQYF. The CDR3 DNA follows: TGTGCCAGCTCCCTGCCGGGACTAGCGGTTCAAGAGACCCAGTACTTC.

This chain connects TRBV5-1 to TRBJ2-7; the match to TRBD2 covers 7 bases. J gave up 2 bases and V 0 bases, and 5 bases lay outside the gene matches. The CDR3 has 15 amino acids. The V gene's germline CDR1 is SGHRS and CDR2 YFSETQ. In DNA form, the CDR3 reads TGCGCCAGCAGCTTGGCGGCGGGGGTAGCCTACGAGCAGTACTTC. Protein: CASSLAAGVAYEQYF. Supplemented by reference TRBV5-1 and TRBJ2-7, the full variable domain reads KAGVTQTPRYLIKTRGQQVTLSCSPISGHRSVSWYQQTPGQGLQFLFEYFSETQRNKGNFPGRFSGRQFSNSRSEMNVSTLELGDSALYLCASSLAAGVAYEQYFGPGTRLTVT.

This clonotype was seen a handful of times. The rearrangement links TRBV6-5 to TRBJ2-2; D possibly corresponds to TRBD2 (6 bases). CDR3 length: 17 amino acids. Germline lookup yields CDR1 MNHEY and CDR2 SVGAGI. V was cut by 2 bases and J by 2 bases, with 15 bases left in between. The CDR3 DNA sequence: TGTGCCAGCAGTTACAGTGCGGGACGGAGCAACACCGGGGAGCTGTTTTTT. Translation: CASSYSAGRSNTGELFF.

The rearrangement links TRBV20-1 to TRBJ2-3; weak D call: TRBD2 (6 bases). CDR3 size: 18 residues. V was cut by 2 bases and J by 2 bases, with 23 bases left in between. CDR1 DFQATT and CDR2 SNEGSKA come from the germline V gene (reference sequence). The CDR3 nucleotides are TGCAGTGCTAGACCGCCGACGAGCGGCGGGGTGAACACAGATACGCAGTATTTT. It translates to CSARPPTSGGVNTDTQYF.

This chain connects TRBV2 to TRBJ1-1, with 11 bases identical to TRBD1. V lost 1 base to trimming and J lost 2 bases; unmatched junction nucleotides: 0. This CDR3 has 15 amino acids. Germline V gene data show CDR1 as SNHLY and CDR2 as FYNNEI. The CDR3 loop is CASSEGTGGNTEAFF. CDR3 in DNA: TGTGCCAGCAGTGAAGGGACAGGGGGCAACACTGAAGCTTTCTTT.

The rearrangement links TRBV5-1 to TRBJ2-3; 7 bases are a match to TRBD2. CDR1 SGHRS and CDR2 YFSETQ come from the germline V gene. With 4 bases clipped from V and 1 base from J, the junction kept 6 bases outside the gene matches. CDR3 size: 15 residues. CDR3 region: CASSPASGGTDTQYF. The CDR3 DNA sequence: TGCGCCAGCAGCCCGGCCAGCGGGGGCACAGATACGCAGTATTTT. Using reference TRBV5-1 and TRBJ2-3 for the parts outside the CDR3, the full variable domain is KAGVTQTPRYLIKTRGQQVTLSCSPISGHRSVSWYQQTPGQGLQFLFEYFSETQRNKGNFPGRFSGRQFSNSRSEMNVSTLELGDSALYLCASSPASGGTDTQYFGPGTRLTVL.

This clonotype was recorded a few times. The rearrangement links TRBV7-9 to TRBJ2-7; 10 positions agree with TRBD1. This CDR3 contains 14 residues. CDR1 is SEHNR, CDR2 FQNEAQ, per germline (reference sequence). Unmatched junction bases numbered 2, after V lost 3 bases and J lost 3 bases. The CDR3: CASSFRDRGYEQYF. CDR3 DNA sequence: TGTGCCAGCAGCTTCCGGGACAGGGGCTACGAGCAGTACTTC.

Here the CDR3 reads CASSWVYRGEQFF. DNA of the CDR3: TGTGCCAGCAGCTGGGTCTATCGGGGTGAGCAGTTCTTC. The chain has TRBV2 and TRBJ2-1; TRBD2 might be the D (5 bases). Trimming took 6 bases from V and 9 from J, leaving 15 bases between them. The CDR3 runs 13 residues. Germline CDR1 SNHLY, CDR2 FYNNEI.

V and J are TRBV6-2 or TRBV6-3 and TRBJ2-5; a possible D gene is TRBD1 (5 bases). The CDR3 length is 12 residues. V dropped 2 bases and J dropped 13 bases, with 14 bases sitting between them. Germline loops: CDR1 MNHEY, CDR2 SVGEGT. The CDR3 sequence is CASSYPDVGRYF. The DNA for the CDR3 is TGTGCCAGCAGTTACCCGGACGTGGGGCGGTACTTC.

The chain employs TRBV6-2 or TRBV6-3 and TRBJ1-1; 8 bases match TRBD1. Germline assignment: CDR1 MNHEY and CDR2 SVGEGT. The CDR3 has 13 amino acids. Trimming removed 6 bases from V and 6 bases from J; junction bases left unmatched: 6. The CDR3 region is CASRMTGVPEAFF. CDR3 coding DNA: TGTGCCAGCAGGATGACAGGGGTTCCTGAAGCTTTCTTT.

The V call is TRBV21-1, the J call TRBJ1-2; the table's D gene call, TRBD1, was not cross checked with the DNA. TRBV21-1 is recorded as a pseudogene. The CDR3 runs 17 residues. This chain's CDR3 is CASSKYPWGDRVYGYTF. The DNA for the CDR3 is TGTGCCAGCAGCAAATACCCCTGGGGGGATCGGGTATATGGCTACACCTTC.

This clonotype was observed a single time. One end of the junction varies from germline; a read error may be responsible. CDR3 region: CASNLGRRSPLHF. As DNA, the CDR3 is TGTGCCAGCAATTTAGGACGGCGTTCACCCCTCCACTTT. The V call is TRBV12-3 or TRBV12-4, the J call TRBJ1-6; D uncertain. The CDR3 runs 13 residues.

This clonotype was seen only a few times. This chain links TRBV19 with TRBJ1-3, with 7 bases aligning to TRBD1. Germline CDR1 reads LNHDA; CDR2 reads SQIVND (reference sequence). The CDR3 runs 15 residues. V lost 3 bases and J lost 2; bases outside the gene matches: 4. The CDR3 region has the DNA TGTGCCAGTAGTATCCGGCAGGGGGCTGGAAACACCATATATTTT. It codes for CASSIRQGAGNTIYF.

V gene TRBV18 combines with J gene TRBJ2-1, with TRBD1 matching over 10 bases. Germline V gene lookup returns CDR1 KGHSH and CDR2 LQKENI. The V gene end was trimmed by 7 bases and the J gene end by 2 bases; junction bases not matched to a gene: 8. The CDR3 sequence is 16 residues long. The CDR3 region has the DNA TGTGCCAGCTTGAGTCTTGGGACAGGGGCCTACAATGAGCAGTTCTTC. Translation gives CASLSLGTGAYNEQFF.

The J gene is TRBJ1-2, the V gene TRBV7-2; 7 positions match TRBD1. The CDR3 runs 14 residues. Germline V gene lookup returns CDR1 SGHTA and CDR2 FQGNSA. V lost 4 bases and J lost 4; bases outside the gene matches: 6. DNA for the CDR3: TGTGCCAGCAGCTCGACCCGGGACAGCTATGGCTACACCTTC. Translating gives CASSSTRDSYGYTF.

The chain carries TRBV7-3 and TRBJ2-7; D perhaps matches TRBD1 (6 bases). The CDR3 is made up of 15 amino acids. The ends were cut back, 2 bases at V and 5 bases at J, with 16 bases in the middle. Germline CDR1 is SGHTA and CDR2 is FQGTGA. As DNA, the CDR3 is TGTGCCAGCAGCTTAGGGGGCCGGGCAGGCAACGAGCAGTACTTC. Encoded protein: CASSLGGRAGNEQYF.

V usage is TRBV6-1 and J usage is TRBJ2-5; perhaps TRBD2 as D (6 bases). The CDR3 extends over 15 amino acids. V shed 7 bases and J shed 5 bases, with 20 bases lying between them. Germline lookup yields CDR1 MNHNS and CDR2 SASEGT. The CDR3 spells CASKGSSARGETQYF. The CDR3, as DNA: TGTGCCAGCAAGGGATCTAGCGCGAGAGGGGAGACCCAGTACTTC.

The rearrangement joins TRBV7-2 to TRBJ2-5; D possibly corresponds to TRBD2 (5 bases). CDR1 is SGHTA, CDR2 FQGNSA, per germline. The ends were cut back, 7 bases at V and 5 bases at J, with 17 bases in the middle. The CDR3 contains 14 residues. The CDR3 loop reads CASTQRLAGETQYF. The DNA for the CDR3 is TGTGCCAGCACCCAGCGGCTAGCCGGGGAGACCCAGTACTTC.

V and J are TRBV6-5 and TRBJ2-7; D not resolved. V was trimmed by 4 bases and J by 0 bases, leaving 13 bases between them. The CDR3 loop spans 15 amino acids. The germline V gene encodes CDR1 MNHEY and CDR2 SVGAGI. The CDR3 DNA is TGTGCCAGCAGTTTTGGGCTACCCAACTCCTACGAGCAGTACTTC. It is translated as CASSFGLPNSYEQYF.

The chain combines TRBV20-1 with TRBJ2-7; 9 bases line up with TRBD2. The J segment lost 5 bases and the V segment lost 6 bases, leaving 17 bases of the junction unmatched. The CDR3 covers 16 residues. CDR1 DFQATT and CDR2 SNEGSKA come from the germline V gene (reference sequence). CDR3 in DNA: TGCAGTGCCCTCAGGGGCGGCGGGGGGGCCTTCGACGAGCAGTACTTC. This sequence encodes CSALRGGGGAFDEQYF.

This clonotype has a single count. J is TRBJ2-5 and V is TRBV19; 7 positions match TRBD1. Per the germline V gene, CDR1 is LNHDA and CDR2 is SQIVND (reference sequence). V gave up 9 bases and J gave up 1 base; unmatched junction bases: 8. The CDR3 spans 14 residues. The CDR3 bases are TGTGCCAGCAAGCCGGGGACAGTCCAAGAGACCCAGTACTTC. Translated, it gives CASKPGTVQETQYF.

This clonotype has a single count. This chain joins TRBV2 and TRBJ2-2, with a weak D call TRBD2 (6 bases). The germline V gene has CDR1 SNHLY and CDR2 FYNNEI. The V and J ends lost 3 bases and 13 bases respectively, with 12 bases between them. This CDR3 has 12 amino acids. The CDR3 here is CASSENAGLLFF. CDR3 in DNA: TGTGCCAGCAGTGAGAATGCGGGACTGCTGTTTTTT.

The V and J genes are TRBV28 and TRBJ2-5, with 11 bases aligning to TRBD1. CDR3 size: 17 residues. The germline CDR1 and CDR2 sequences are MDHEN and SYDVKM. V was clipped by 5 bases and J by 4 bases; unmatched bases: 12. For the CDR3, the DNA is TGTGCCAGCAGTCCGCATGGACAGGGGGCGCATAGAGAGACCCAGTACTTC. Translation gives CASSPHGQGAHRETQYF.